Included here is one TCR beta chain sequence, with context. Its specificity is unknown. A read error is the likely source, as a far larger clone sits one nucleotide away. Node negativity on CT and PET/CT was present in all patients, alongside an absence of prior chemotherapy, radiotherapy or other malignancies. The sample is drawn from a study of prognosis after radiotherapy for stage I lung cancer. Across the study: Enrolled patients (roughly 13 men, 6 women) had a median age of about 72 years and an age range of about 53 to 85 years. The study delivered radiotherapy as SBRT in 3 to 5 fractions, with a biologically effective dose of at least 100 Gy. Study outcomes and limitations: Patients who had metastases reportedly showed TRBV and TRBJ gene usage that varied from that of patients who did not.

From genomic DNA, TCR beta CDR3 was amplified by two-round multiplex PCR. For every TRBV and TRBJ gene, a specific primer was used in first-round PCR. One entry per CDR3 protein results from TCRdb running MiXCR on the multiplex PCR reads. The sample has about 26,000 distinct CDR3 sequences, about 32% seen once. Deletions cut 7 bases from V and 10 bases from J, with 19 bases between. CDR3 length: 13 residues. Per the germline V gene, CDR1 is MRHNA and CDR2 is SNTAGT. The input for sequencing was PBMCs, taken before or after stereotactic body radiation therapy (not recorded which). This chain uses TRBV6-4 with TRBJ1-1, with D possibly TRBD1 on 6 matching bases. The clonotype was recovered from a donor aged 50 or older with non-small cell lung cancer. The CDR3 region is CASIEQGPWGAFF. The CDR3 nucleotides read TGTGCCAGCATTGAACAGGGCCCCTGGGGAGCTTTCTTT.